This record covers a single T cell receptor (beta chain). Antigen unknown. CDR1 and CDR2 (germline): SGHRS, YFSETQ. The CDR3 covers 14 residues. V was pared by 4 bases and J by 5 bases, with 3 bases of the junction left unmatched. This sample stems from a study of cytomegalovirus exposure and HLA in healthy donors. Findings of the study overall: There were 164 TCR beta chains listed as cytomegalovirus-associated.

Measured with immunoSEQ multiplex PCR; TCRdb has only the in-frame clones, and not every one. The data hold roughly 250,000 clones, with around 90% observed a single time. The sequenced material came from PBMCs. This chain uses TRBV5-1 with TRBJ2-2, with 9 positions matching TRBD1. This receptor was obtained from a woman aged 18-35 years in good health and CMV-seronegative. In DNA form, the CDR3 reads TGCGCCAGCAGCCCCGGACAGGGGACCGGGGAGCTGTTTTTT. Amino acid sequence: CASSPGQGTGELFF.